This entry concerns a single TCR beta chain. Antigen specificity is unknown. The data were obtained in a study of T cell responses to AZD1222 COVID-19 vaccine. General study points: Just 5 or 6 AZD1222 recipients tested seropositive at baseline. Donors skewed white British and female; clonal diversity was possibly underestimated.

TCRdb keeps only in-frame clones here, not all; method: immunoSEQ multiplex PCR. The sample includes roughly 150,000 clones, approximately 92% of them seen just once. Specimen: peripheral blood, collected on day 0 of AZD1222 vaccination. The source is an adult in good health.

CDR3 sequence: CASSAYREDGELFF. The CDR3 DNA sequence: TGTGCCAGCAGCGCCTACAGGGAAGACGGGGAGCTGTTTTTT. The J gene is TRBJ2-2, the V gene TRBV7-9; a weak D match, TRBD1 (6 bases). The CDR3 has 14 amino acids. CDR1 SEHNR and CDR2 FQNEAQ come from the germline V gene (reference sequence). V shed 5 bases and J shed 7 bases, with 14 bases lying between them.